One sample yielded the 32 T cell receptor beta chains listed below, sequenced in a study of blood T cell repertoires in COVID-19 (dated by TCRdb to 2019 to 2021). The protocol used for the library was the immunoSEQ multiplex PCR assay. The immuneACCESS repertoire file appears here via TCRdb, limited to in-frame rearrangements. These files lack a portion of the clones; in checked studies, under half of the deficit traces to unresolved V genes, and the cause of the others is not known. The sample contains some 270,000 clones, roughly 89% of them found a single time. The ten largest clones capture approximately 1.4% of the sample. Specimen: peripheral blood. All receptors derive from a woman between 35 and 50 years old who had recovered from COVID-19.

This chain links TRBV5-1 with TRBJ2-1; a weak D match, TRBD1 (6 bases). This CDR3 comprises 17 residues. The germline V gene has CDR1 SGHRS and CDR2 YFSETQ. V was pared by 0 bases and J by 3 bases, with 16 bases between. CDR3 amino acids: CASSLARTVRNYNEQFF. CDR3 bases: TGCGCCAGCAGCTTGGCACGGACAGTGAGAAACTACAATGAGCAGTTCTTC.

The chain combines TRBV5-5 with TRBJ1-1; the D gene is possibly TRBD1 (6 bases). V lost 1 base and J 3 bases, leaving 10 bases between the germline ends. Per germline, CDR1 SGHKS and CDR2 YYEKEE (reference sequence). The CDR3 sequence is 14 residues long. CDR3 amino acids: CASSLTGMDTEAFF. CDR3 nucleotides: TGTGCCAGCAGCTTGACAGGGATGGACACTGAAGCTTTCTTT. Looking up the rest from reference TRBV5-5 and TRBJ1-1 gives the full variable domain: DAGVTQSPTHLIKTRGQQVTLRCSPISGHKSVSWYQQVLGQGPQFIFQYYEKEERGRGNFPDRFSARQFPNYSSELNVNALLLGDSALYLCASSLTGMDTEAFFGQGTRLTVV.

The chain couples TRBV9 to TRBJ2-5; 8 positions match TRBD2. Germline V gene sequence: CDR1 SGDLS, CDR2 YYNGEE. V lost 4 bases to trimming and J lost 5 bases; unmatched junction nucleotides: 10. The CDR3 is 15 amino acids. Here the CDR3 reads CASSPGGPTGETQYF. For the CDR3, the DNA is TGTGCCAGCAGCCCGGGGGGGCCAACGGGGGAGACCCAGTACTTC.

The chain carries TRBV4-2 and TRBJ2-2; TRBD2 matches at 14 bases. The CDR3 is 18 residues long. Germline V gene lookup returns CDR1 LGHNA and CDR2 YNFKEQ. V trimming: 4 bases; J trimming: 5 bases; junction bases outside the gene matches: 9. CDR3 sequence (DNA): TGTGCCAGCAGCCCAGGACTAGCGGGGGGTTCGGAAACCGGGGAGCTGTTTTTT. Translation: CASSPGLAGGSETGELFF.

The genes are TRBV11-2 and TRBJ2-4, with a weak D call TRBD2 (6 bases). Germline CDR1 and CDR2: SGHAT and FQNNGV. This CDR3 spans 12 amino acids. Trimming took 0 bases from V and 12 from J, leaving 9 bases between them. The CDR3 sequence: CASSLEGGPQYF. In DNA form, the CDR3 reads TGTGCCAGCAGCTTAGAGGGGGGACCTCAGTACTTC.

This chain links TRBV9 with TRBJ2-5; TRBD2 is a possible D gene (6 bases). V was pared by 0 bases and J by 4 bases, with 13 bases between. In germline, CDR1 is SGDLS, CDR2 YYNGEE. This CDR3 region has 15 residues. The CDR3 protein is CASSVGLAGGETQYF. CDR3 DNA sequence: TGTGCCAGCAGCGTAGGGCTAGCCGGGGGAGAGACCCAGTACTTC.

This clone was found once. This chain joins TRBV7-9 and TRBJ2-2; D is perhaps TRBD2 (5 bases). Trimming shortened V by 3 bases and J by 3 bases, and 5 bases separated the two germline ends. CDR3 size: 13 residues. Per the germline V gene, CDR1 is SEHNR and CDR2 is FQNEAQ (reference sequence). CDR3 nucleotides: TGTGCCAGCAGCTTGCGGGACACCGGGGAGCTGTTTTTT. Amino acids: CASSLRDTGELFF.

The rearrangement joins TRBV7-9 to TRBJ1-6, with D possibly TRBD1 on 6 matching bases. The germline gives CDR1 SEHNR, CDR2 FQNEAQ (reference sequence). This CDR3 spans 15 amino acids. The germline V and J ends were trimmed by 3 bases and 5 bases, with 11 bases remaining between them. The chain's CDR3 is CASSFTGQNNSPLHF. CDR3 bases: TGTGCCAGCAGCTTTACGGGACAAAATAATTCACCCCTCCACTTT.

The rearrangement links TRBV7-2 to TRBJ2-5, with TRBD1 as a possible D gene (6 bases). CDR1 is SGHTA and CDR2 is FQGNSA in the germline V gene. CDR3 length equals 15 residues. V was trimmed by 5 bases and J by 3 bases, leaving 16 bases between them. CDR3 coding DNA: TGTGCCAGCAGCATACGAACCGGACAGAAAGAGACCCAGTACTTC. Protein sequence: CASSIRTGQKETQYF. The full variable domain, its missing parts supplied by reference TRBV7-2 and TRBJ2-5, is GAGVSQSPSNKVTEKGKDVELRCDPISGHTALYWYRQSLGQGLEFLIYFQGNSAPDKSGLPSDRFSAERTGGSVSTLTIQRTQQEDSAVYLCASSIRTGQKETQYFGPGTRLLVL.

This chain links TRBV15 with TRBJ1-2, with TRBD1 matching 7 bases. This CDR3 is built from 17 residues. The junction had 16 bases not matched to a gene; V was cut back by 1 base and J by 8 bases. CDR1 and CDR2 from the germline V gene are LNHNV and YYDKDF (reference sequence). DNA of the CDR3: TGTGCCACCAGCAGAGCCCTTAATATCCAGGGGGAGAAGGGCTACACCTTC. Translation gives CATSRALNIQGEKGYTF. The entire variable domain, with the rest obtained from reference TRBV15 and TRBJ1-2, is as follows: DAMVIQNPRYQVTQFGKPVTLSCSQTLNHNVMYWYQQKSSQAPKLLFHYYDKDFNNEADTPDNFQSRRPNTSFCFLDIRSPGLGDTAMYLCATSRALNIQGEKGYTFGSGTRLTVV.

This clone was seen only once. V usage is TRBV28 and J usage is TRBJ2-7, with TRBD2 identical over 7 bases. CDR3 length: 16 residues. V was pared by 5 bases and J by 0 bases, with 10 bases of the junction left unmatched. Looked up from germline, CDR1 is MDHEN and CDR2 is SYDVKM. CDR3 in amino acids: CASSIYLGGSSYEQYF. CDR3 nucleotides: TGTGCCAGCAGTATCTACCTGGGGGGGAGCTCCTACGAGCAGTACTTC.

The CDR3 DNA reads as TGTGCCACCAGCAGAGCTCAGGACGTTCGGGAGGCTTTCTTT. This sequence encodes CATSRAQDVREAFF. V is TRBV15 and J is TRBJ1-1; unclear D gene. The CDR3 has 14 amino acids. The V gene's germline CDR1 is LNHNV and CDR2 YYDKDF (reference sequence). Trimming left V 1 base short and J 11 bases short, with 17 bases between. Drawing the rest from reference TRBV15 and TRBJ1-1, the complete variable domain is DAMVIQNPRYQVTQFGKPVTLSCSQTLNHNVMYWYQQKSSQAPKLLFHYYDKDFNNEADTPDNFQSRRPNTSFCFLDIRSPGLGDTAMYLCATSRAQDVREAFFGQGTRLTVV.

This clone was counted between two and nine times. The same CDR3 also results from other DNA sequences found in this sample. The rearrangement joins TRBV6-1 to TRBJ1-2, with 7 bases identical to TRBD1. There are 13 residues in the CDR3. Germline V gene sequence: CDR1 MNHNS, CDR2 SASEGT. V trimming: 3 bases; J trimming: 8 bases; junction bases outside the gene matches: 6. CDR3 bases: TGTGCCAGCAGTGACCGGCAGGGGGGAGGCTACACCTTC. The encoded protein is CASSDRQGGGYTF.

V gene TRBV4-1 combines with J gene TRBJ1-1; 8 positions agree with TRBD1. The CDR3 length is 17 residues. Germline values: CDR1 MGHRA, CDR2 YSYEKL. V gave up 4 bases and J gave up 1 base; unmatched junction bases: 11. CDR3 sequence: CASSPGGTGAPNTEAFF. The CDR3 DNA sequence: TGCGCCAGCAGCCCAGGTGGGACAGGCGCACCGAACACTGAAGCTTTCTTT.

The chain uses TRBV6-6 and TRBJ1-6; TRBD1 is a possible D gene (6 bases). The germline gives CDR1 MNHNY, CDR2 SVGAGI (reference sequence). There are 14 residues in the CDR3. V lost 6 bases and J 7 bases, leaving 13 bases between the germline ends. The chain's CDR3 is CASSPPGANSPLHF. CDR3 sequence (DNA): TGTGCCAGCAGCCCCCCAGGGGCCAATTCACCCCTCCACTTT.

This chain connects TRBV4-1 to TRBJ1-1; D remains unclear. Trimming removed 6 bases from V and 4 bases from J, with 21 bases in between. The CDR3 is made up of 16 amino acids. Germline V gene sequence: CDR1 MGHRA, CDR2 YSYEKL. The CDR3 sequence: CASRLAPGSDGTEAFF. DNA of the CDR3: TGCGCCAGCAGACTAGCCCCCGGGTCCGACGGCACTGAAGCTTTCTTT.

The chain recombines TRBV6-2 or TRBV6-3 with TRBJ1-6; 10 nucleotides agree with TRBD1. Per germline, CDR1 MNHEY and CDR2 SVGEGT. After removal of 6 bases from V and 10 bases from J, the junction contained 6 bases not matched to a gene. This CDR3 is built from 14 residues. The CDR3 bases are TGTGCCAGCAGCCCCGGGACAGGGGCCTCACCCCTCCACTTT. As protein: CASSPGTGASPLHF.

The sample holds one count of this clone. The CDR3 reads CASSYDGRALYGYTF. The CDR3 DNA is TGTGCCAGCAGTTACGACGGCAGGGCCCTCTATGGCTACACCTTC. The chain is built from TRBV6-5 and TRBJ1-2, with a possible D match to TRBD1 (5 bases). Germline V gene data show CDR1 as MNHEY and CDR2 as SVGAGI. The CDR3 has 15 amino acids. Trimming pared 2 bases from V and 4 bases from J, leaving 14 bases between.

The chain is built from TRBV5-1 and TRBJ2-1; D may be TRBD2 (5 bases). The V and J ends lost 2 bases and 9 bases respectively, with 12 bases between them. CDR3 size: 13 residues. Germline V gene sequence: CDR1 SGHRS, CDR2 YFSETQ. The CDR3 nucleotides are TGCGCCAGCAGCTTCCTCGGGGTGGCTGAGCAGTTCTTC. The encoded protein is CASSFLGVAEQFF. Together with reference TRBV5-1 and TRBJ2-1, the CDR3 gives the full variable domain: KAGVTQTPRYLIKTRGQQVTLSCSPISGHRSVSWYQQTPGQGLQFLFEYFSETQRNKGNFPGRFSGRQFSNSRSEMNVSTLELGDSALYLCASSFLGVAEQFFGPGTRLTVL.

The V gene is TRBV27, the J gene TRBJ2-7; no firm D call. V gave up 9 bases and J gave up 3 bases, with 3 bases separating them. Germline V lookup: CDR1 MNHEY, CDR2 SMNVEV (reference sequence). The length of the CDR3 is 9 residues. The CDR3 protein is CASNYEQYF. The DNA for the CDR3 is TGTGCCAGTAACTACGAGCAGTACTTC.

The chain joins TRBV5-1 to TRBJ2-1; TRBD2 aligns across 7 bases. The CDR3 has 14 residues. Trimming removed 4 bases from V and 5 bases from J; junction bases left unmatched: 6. The germline CDR1 and CDR2 sequences are SGHRS and YFSETQ. In DNA, the CDR3 is TGCGCCAGCAGCGCGGCTAGCGGTGACAATGAGCAGTTCTTC. Translating gives CASSAASGDNEQFF.

This clone was seen a single time. The V call is TRBV29-1, the J call TRBJ2-6; no reliable D call. The CDR3 spans 13 residues. Germline V gene lookup returns CDR1 SQVTM and CDR2 ANQGSEA. V lost 4 bases, J lost 1 base, and 5 bases lay in between. The DNA for the CDR3 is TGCAGCGTTGGTACTTCTGGGGCCAACGTCCTGACTTTC. As protein: CSVGTSGANVLTF.

The chain has TRBV28 and TRBJ2-3, with a possible D match to TRBD2 (6 bases). The CDR3 contains 16 residues. Germline V gene lookup returns CDR1 MDHEN and CDR2 SYDVKM. The V gene lost 5 bases and the J gene lost 1 base, with 16 bases spanning the gap. The DNA for the CDR3 is TGTGCCAGCAGTCGCCTGGGCGGGATCCGCACAGATACGCAGTATTTT. This codes for CASSRLGGIRTDTQYF.

This clone was recorded only once. The chain uses TRBV11-2 and TRBJ1-6, with 9 bases matching TRBD1. Germline V lookup: CDR1 SGHAT, CDR2 FQNNGV. Unmatched junction bases numbered 4, after V lost 4 bases and J lost 6 bases. There are 15 residues in the CDR3. CDR3 protein: CASSSRDRANSPLHF. CDR3 nucleotide sequence: TGTGCCAGCAGCTCTCGGGACAGGGCTAATTCACCCCTCCACTTT.

The chain couples TRBV7-9 to TRBJ2-7, with TRBD1 identical over 11 bases. Germline V gene lookup returns CDR1 SEHNR and CDR2 FQNEAQ (reference sequence). CDR3 length: 17 residues. V lost 2 bases to trimming and J lost 1 base; unmatched junction nucleotides: 7. CDR3 sequence: CASSLPEGQGASYEQYF. The CDR3 nucleotides read TGTGCCAGCAGCTTACCGGAAGGACAGGGGGCTTCCTACGAGCAGTACTTC.

This sequence joins TRBV7-2 and TRBJ2-1; 7 nucleotides line up with TRBD1. The germline V gene encodes CDR1 SGHTA and CDR2 FQGNSA. CDR3 length: 16 residues. V shed 5 bases and J 0 bases; nucleotides not matched to a gene: 7. In DNA form, the CDR3 reads TGTGCCAGCAGCGTGGACAGGCTCAGCTCCTACAATGAGCAGTTCTTC. Translation gives CASSVDRLSSYNEQFF.

The chain links TRBV19 to TRBJ1-5; a possible D gene is TRBD1 (6 bases). CDR1 and CDR2 from the germline V gene are LNHDA and SQIVND (reference sequence). The CDR3 totals 12 residues. V was trimmed by 9 bases and J by 4 bases, leaving 10 bases between them. CDR3 loop: CASRDTNQPQHF. The CDR3 DNA follows: TGTGCCAGCCGGGACACAAATCAGCCCCAGCATTTT.

The chain employs TRBV4-1 and TRBJ2-1; TRBD1 matches 8 bases. The CDR3 sequence is 15 residues long. The ends lost 3 bases at V and 8 bases at J; junction bases unmatched: 9. CDR1 MGHRA and CDR2 YSYEKL come from the germline V gene. CDR3 loop: CASSQEGQAFHEQFF. For the CDR3, the DNA is TGCGCCAGCAGCCAGGAGGGACAGGCTTTTCATGAGCAGTTCTTC.

V usage is TRBV7-6 and J usage is TRBJ2-6, with TRBD2 matching 8 bases. The CDR3 sequence is 16 residues long. Germline V gene sequence: CDR1 SGHVS, CDR2 FNYEAQ. V lost 6 bases and J lost 4; bases outside the gene matches: 8. The chain's CDR3 is CASRNPRGDGANVLTF. The CDR3 nucleotides read TGTGCCAGCAGAAACCCGCGGGGGGACGGGGCCAACGTCCTGACTTTC.

CDR3 amino acids: CASSLAVTSGGSSYNEQFF. Written as DNA, the CDR3 is TGTGCCAGCAGCTTAGCGGTAACTAGCGGGGGGAGCTCCTACAATGAGCAGTTCTTC. The rearrangement joins TRBV7-9 to TRBJ2-1, with 12 positions matching TRBD2. The CDR3 covers 19 residues. The J segment lost 0 bases and the V segment lost 0 bases, leaving 6 bases of the junction unmatched. Germline CDR1 reads SEHNR; CDR2 reads FQNEAQ (reference sequence).

J is TRBJ1-2 and V is TRBV11-3, with a possible D match to TRBD1 (5 bases). CDR3 size: 16 residues. V was cut by 0 bases and J by 8 bases, with 19 bases left in between. The germline V gene encodes CDR1 SGHNT and CDR2 YENEEA. The CDR3 DNA is TGTGCCAGCAGCTTAGATGGGTCAGGGCGGCTCCAGGGCTACACCTTC. Translating it yields CASSLDGSGRLQGYTF. Looking up the rest from reference TRBV11-3 and TRBJ1-2 gives the full variable domain: EAGVVQSPRYKIIEKKQPVAFWCNPISGHNTLYWYLQNLGQGPELLIRYENEEAVDDSQLPKDRFSAERLKGVDSTLKIQPAELGDSAVYLCASSLDGSGRLQGYTFGSGTRLTVV.

The V and J genes are TRBV6-5 and TRBJ2-7; 9 nucleotides agree with TRBD2. The V and J ends lost 2 bases and 7 bases, in that order; junction bases with no gene match: 9. Germline V lookup: CDR1 MNHEY, CDR2 SVGAGI. The CDR3 is made up of 15 amino acids. This CDR3 is CASSYSAGGPREQYF. In DNA, the CDR3 is TGTGCCAGCAGTTACAGCGCGGGGGGGCCGCGAGAGCAGTACTTC.